This T cell receptor (beta chain) was sequenced in a study of beta chain features in type 1 diabetes (dated by TCRdb to 2017 to 2018). Broadly, across the study: Mean age, gender distribution, total cell number and subset yield did not differ between patients and healthy donors. A total of around 110,000,000 sorted cells were examined across all samples, and a strong correlation was observed between cell number per subset and RNA yield. In the study, recently diagnosed type 1 diabetes patients and matched healthy donors were compared on the TCRB repertoires of their sorted circulating CD4+ T cell subsets. Regulatory and stem cell-like memory subsets were obtained from only 8 patients and roughly 8 healthy donors, while naive and central memory subsets were obtained from all 28 donors. The investigation overall reported the following: Shorter templates might have been favored by PCR, but patient and control samples were amplified and corrected together, so both groups would have been affected equally by any skew. Type 1 diabetes patients showed a moderate but significant shortening of TCRB CDR3 length in all four CD4+ subsets. Because cDNA was sequenced instead of genomic DNA, activated cells with high expression could be over-represented, although the groups did not differ in activation or CD3 levels. At VDJ recombination sites, type 1 diabetes patients had fewer insertions and more deleted nucleotides, which implies abnormalities in thymic rearrangement. The naive, central memory and regulatory TCRB repertoires appeared to resemble one another more closely among patients than among healthy donors. Only small numbers of individuals were included in the HLA sub-analyses, which left unresolved whether HLA type had any influence on TCRB rearrangement.

The sample holds a few counts of this clone. Which antigen it targets is not known. Nothing much larger sits one base from this clone, and base qualities are not available. All of the isolated RNA was reverse transcribed with the High Capacity cDNA Reverse Transcription Kit, so expressed TCRB transcripts were sequenced. Naive, central memory and regulatory T cell samples underwent deep immunoSEQ sequencing, averaging around 3.9 million total reads per sample. After sorted cells were lysed in RLT buffer, RNA was extracted with DNase-treated RNeasy Micro or Mini kits, with the choice depending on cell number. To prevent cross-contamination, each cell subset was processed individually, whereas patient and healthy donor samples were processed jointly. TCRB sequences were amplified from cDNA with the immunoSEQ multiplex PCR, producing 87-bp fragments spanning the CDR3 region. Sequencing of the amplicons was performed on the Illumina HiSeq platform. The paper's processing steps were these. Synthetic template baselines were used to correct PCR bias computationally, reads within Hamming distance 2 were collapsed together, and singletons that could not be merged were discarded. By aligning reads against IMGT, V, D and J genes, CDR3 length, and insertions or deletions at six rearrangement sites were assigned. Within each subset, clonotype counts were normalized to sorted cell number, and only after that were true diversity and Gini coefficients computed with the tcR R package. Repertoire sharing was quantified using the overlap coefficient calculated on TCRB nucleotide sequences. Out-of-frame TCRB sequences from naive cells were analyzed to stand in for the pre-selection repertoire. Held by TCRdb, this immuneACCESS table contains in-frame sequences only and omits some clones. Under half of the omission traces to an unresolved V gene where checked; the cause of the rest is unknown. V, J and clone size reflect that table, while D and trimming were determined from the DNA. The sample table records roughly 250,000 clones; more than 9% of these occur just once. The top ten clonotypes cover just under 0.035% of the sample.

Each donor gave one peripheral blood draw, approximately 110 mL on average, collected into heparinised tubes. Naive, central memory, regulatory and stem cell-like memory CD4+ T cells were sorted on a BD FACSAria II using a panel including CD45RO, CCR7, CD25, CD127, CD95 and CD27. Every sorted population had a purity above 98%. PBMCs were separated immediately by Lymphoprep density gradient centrifugation and were stained directly, without being cultured. To minimize batch effects, samples were stained and sorted in pairs, one healthy donor with one patient per experiment. At the junction V is shortened by 3 bases and J by 1 base, with 8 bases in between. The CDR3 holds 14 amino acids from the cysteine to the phenylalanine. The only DNA kept is the CDR3, 42 bases in frame from the first base. Reading the germline V gene gives CDR1 SNHLY and CDR2 FYNNEI.

The chain uses TRBV2 and TRBJ2-3, with a weak D call of TRBD2 (5 bases match). Source material: naive CD4+ T cells from blood. Interpreted using the paper, the cell subset or site label stands for: true naive CD4+ T cells. The source is a woman aged 18 to 35 in good health. The DNA sequence is given as TGTGCCAGCAGTGACTCCGGGGGCACAGATACGCAGTATTTT. The resulting protein is CASSDSGGTDTQYF.